The T cell receptor (beta chain) described here comes from a study of shared clonotypes between healthy human individuals. The table came from immunoSEQ multiplex PCR; TCRdb's copy has only in-frame clones and leaves some out. The sample includes roughly 2.4 million clones, approximately 96% of them seen just once. Germline CDR1 and CDR2: SGHTA and FQGNSA. With V trimmed by 1 base and J by 4 bases, 4 bases remained unmatched. CDR3 length equals 15 residues. This chain uses TRBV7-2 with TRBJ2-3, with 8 nucleotides matching TRBD1. The sequence was obtained from a man aged 18 to 35 in good health. Specimen: naive CD4+ T cells sorted from blood. The subset is: CD45RA+ positively selected. The CDR3 loop is CASSLGAGGADTQYF. The CDR3 coding sequence is TGTGCCAGCAGCTTAGGGGCAGGGGGCGCAGATACGCAGTATTTT.